This T cell receptor (beta chain) appears in the sequencing data of a study of cytomegalovirus exposure and HLA in healthy donors. CDR3 size: 13 residues. V gave up 6 bases and J gave up 5 bases, with 14 bases separating them. CDR1 is ENHRY, CDR2 SYGVKD, per germline. Primers: 60 Vbeta forward and 13 Jbeta reverse. Using immunoSEQ multiplex PCR, the repertoire was profiled, and TCRdb retains in-frame clones only, with some absent. The profile shows roughly 130,000 clones, 80% of them singletons. Turning to this clone: Its antigen is as yet unknown.

Study-level results: It was shown in a later analysis that HLA-associated TCR beta chains were more clonally expanded than other, equally common chains. In a later analysis, common viral pathogens appeared linked to several of the most significant clusters.

This chain connects TRBV10-3 to TRBJ2-7; possibly TRBD1 for D (5 bases). This clonotype was sampled from a male donor in good health and CMV-seronegative. Sequenced: PBMCs. CDR3 in DNA: TGTGCCATCAGCCTCAGGGTCTCGGACGAGCAGTACTTC. Translated, it gives CAISLRVSDEQYF.